The source of this T cell receptor (beta chain) is a study of blood T cell repertoires in COVID-19. Study-wide background: COVID-19 samples from acute and convalescent phases originated in the United States, Italy and Spain. From T cells, B-cell-depleted T cells, or PBMCs came the material, which was cDNA or gDNA.

Germline V gene lookup returns CDR1 SEHNR and CDR2 FQNEAQ (reference sequence). The CDR3 is 15 residues long. V lost 5 bases to trimming and J lost 5 bases, with 18 bases between them. Under the authors' procedure: The authors estimated nucleated cell counts from reference gene primer amplification. Libraries were prepared by immunoSEQ multiplex PCR; TCRdb keeps only in-frame clonotypes and omits some of them. That table is the source of V, J and clone size, and D and trimming were worked out from the DNA. This sample has some 100,000 clones, with about 90% found just once. The chain is built from TRBV7-9 and TRBJ1-1; D might be TRBD1 (5 bases). The TCR originated in a human donor in a cohort sampled during active COVID-19. The sample was peripheral blood. CDR3 protein: CASSPYARGGTEAFF. CDR3 nucleotide sequence: TGTGCCAGCAGCCCCTATGCGCGGGGGGGGACTGAAGCTTTCTTT.